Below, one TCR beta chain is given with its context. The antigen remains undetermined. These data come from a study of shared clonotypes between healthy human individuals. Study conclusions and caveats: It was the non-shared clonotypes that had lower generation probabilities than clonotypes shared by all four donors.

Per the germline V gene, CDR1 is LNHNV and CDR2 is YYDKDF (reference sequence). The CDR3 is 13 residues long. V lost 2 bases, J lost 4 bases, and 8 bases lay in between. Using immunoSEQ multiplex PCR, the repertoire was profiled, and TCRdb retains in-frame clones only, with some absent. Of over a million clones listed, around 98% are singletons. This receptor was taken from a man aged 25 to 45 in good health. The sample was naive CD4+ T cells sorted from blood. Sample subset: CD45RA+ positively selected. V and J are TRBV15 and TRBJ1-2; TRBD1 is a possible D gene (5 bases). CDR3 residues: CATSRPGTYGYTF. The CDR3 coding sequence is TGTGCCACCAGCAGACCAGGGACCTATGGCTACACCTTC.